This TCR beta chain was captured by sequencing in a study of T cell changes during pregnancy in multiple sclerosis. Germline V gives CDR1 SGHTA, CDR2 FQGTGA. Trimming cost V 5 bases and J 5 bases, with 15 bases left between them. The CDR3 extends over 14 amino acids. Clones were read by immunoSEQ multiplex PCR, and TCRdb kept only the in-frame ones, dropping some. The sample lists approximately 100,000 clones; approximately 90% were seen once. This specimen consisted of peripheral blood, obtained after pregnancy. The chain recombines TRBV7-3 with TRBJ1-1; D may be TRBD1 (6 bases). The receptor's source is a female donor with multiple sclerosis, enrolled in a pregnancy study. CDR3 in amino acids: CASSPKGGKTEAFF. CDR3 nucleotide sequence: TGTGCCAGCAGCCCAAAGGGGGGGAAGACTGAAGCTTTCTTT.